This T cell receptor beta chain came from a study of blood T cells in healthy people across ages. Overall study results and limits: Across the age range, TCR beta diversity per million T cells fell in a roughly linear way.

This clonotype has a handful of counts. Antigen specificity is unknown. Looked up from germline, CDR1 is MGHRA and CDR2 is YSYEKL. The trim removed 0 bases at V and 0 bases at J, leaving 1 base unmatched. CDR3 length: 16 amino acids. For the second PCR, which ran for roughly 6 to 12 cycles, a sample-barcoded 5' primer and a J-beta primer mix were used. TCRdb reprocessed the 5' RACE reads via MiXCR and lists one record per CDR3 protein. The table has around 1,500,000 distinct CDR3 sequences, approximately 40% seen once. The sample comprised blood. The chain couples TRBV4-1 to TRBJ2-2; TRBD2 aligns across 7 bases. The clonotype comes from a woman under 30 in good health. In DNA form, the CDR3 reads TGCGCCAGCAGCCAAGATCGGGGGGCGAACACCGGGGAGCTGTTTTTT. Residues: CASSQDRGANTGELFF.